This record looks at one T cell receptor beta chain sequence and its context. Its antigen is not identified. The data were taken from a study of blood T cells in healthy people across ages. Together with a sample-barcoded 5' primer, a J-beta primer mix was included in a second PCR lasting about 7 to 12 cycles. A single record per CDR3 protein comes from TCRdb applying MiXCR to the 5' RACE reads. Here the sample spans about 970,000 distinct CDR3 sequences, just over 50% being singletons. Study outcomes and limitations: Total diversity from one million sequenced T cells was likely underestimated.

The germline CDR1 and CDR2 sequences are SGHRS and YFSETQ. There are 20 residues in the CDR3. The junction had 28 bases not matched to a gene; V was cut back by 4 bases and J by 9 bases. Sequences were obtained from blood. This rearrangement joins TRBV5-1 to TRBJ2-1; 7 bases match TRBD2. This TCR came from an older woman in good health. CDR3 bases: TGCGCCAGCAGCCGTTACAGGCCCTGGGCTAGCGGAGGGGTTGTTGGTGAGCAGTTCTTC. This sequence encodes CASSRYRPWASGGVVGEQFF.